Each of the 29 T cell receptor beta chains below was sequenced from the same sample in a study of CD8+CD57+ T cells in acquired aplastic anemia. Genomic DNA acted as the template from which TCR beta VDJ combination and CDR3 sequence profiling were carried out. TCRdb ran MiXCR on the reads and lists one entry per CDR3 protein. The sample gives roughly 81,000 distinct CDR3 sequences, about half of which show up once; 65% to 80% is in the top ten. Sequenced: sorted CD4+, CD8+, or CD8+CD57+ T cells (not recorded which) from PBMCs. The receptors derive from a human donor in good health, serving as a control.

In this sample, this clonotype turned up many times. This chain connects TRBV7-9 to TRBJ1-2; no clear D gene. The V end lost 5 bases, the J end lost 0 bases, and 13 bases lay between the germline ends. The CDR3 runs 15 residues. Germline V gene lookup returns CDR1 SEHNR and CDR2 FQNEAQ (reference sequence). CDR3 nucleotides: TGTGCCAGCAGCACCCCGGGCCGATCTAACTATGGCTACACCTTC. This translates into CASSTPGRSNYGYTF.

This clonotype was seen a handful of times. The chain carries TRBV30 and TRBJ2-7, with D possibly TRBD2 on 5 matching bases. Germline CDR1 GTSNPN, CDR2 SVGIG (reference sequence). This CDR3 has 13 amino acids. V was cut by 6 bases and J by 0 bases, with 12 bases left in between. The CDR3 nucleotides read TGTGCCTGTCGCAGCGGAACCTCCTACGAGCAGTACTTC. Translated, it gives CACRSGTSYEQYF. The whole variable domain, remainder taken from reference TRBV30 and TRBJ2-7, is SQTIHQWPATLVQPVGSPLSLECTVEGTSNPNLYWYRQAAGRGLQLLFYSVGIGQISSEVPQNLSASRPQDRQFILSSKKLLLSDSGFYLCACRSGTSYEQYFGPGTRLTVT.

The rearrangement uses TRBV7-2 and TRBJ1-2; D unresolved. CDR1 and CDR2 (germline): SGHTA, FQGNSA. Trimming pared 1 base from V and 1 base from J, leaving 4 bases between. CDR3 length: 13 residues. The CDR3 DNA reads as TGTGCCAGCAGCTTAGAAGTTAACTATGGCTACACCTTC. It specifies CASSLEVNYGYTF.

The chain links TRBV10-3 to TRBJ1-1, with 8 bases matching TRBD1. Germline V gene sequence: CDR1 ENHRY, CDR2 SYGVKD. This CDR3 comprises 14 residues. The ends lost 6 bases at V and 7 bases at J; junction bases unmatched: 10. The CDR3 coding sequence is TGTGCCATCAGCCCGGACAGGGTCGGCGTTGAAGCTTTCTTT. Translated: CAISPDRVGVEAFF.

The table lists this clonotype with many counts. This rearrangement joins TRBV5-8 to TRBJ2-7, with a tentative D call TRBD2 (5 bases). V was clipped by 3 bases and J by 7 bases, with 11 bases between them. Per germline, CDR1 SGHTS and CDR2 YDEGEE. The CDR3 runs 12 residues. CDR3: CASSSGVSEQYF. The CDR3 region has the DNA TGTGCCAGCAGCTCCGGGGTGAGTGAGCAGTACTTC.

The CDR3 sequence: CATSREITVSEQYF. CDR3 bases: TGTGCCACCAGCAGAGAGATTACAGTCTCCGAGCAGTACTTC. The chain combines TRBV15 with TRBJ2-7, with D unresolved. Trimming cost V 0 bases and J 6 bases, with 12 bases left between them. This CDR3 contains 14 residues. Germline V gene lookup returns CDR1 LNHNV and CDR2 YYDKDF (reference sequence). The complete variable domain, with remaining parts taken from reference TRBV15 and TRBJ2-7, reads DAMVIQNPRYQVTQFGKPVTLSCSQTLNHNVMYWYQQKSSQAPKLLFHYYDKDFNNEADTPDNFQSRRPNTSFCFLDIRSPGLGDTAMYLCATSREITVSEQYFGPGTRLTVT.

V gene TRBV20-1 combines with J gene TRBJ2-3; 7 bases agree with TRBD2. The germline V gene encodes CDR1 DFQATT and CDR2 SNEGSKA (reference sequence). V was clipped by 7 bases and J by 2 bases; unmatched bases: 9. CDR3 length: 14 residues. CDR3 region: CSESTGDYTDTQYF. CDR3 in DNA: TGCAGTGAAAGCACGGGGGACTACACAGATACGCAGTATTTT.

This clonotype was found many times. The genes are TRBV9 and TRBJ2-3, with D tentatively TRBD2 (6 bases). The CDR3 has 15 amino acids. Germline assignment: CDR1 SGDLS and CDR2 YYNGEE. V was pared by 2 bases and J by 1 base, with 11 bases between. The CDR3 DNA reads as TGTGCCAGCAGCGTTTGGGGGGACGGCACAGATACGCAGTATTTT. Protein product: CASSVWGDGTDTQYF.

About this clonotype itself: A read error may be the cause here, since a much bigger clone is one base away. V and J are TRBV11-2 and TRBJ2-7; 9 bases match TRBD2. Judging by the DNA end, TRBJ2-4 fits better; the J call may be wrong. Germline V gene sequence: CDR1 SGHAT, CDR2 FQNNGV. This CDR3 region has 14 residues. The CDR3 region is CASGLGGRGNIQYF. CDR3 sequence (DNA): TGTGCCAGCGGCTTAGGCGGGAGGGGAAACATTCAGTACTTC.

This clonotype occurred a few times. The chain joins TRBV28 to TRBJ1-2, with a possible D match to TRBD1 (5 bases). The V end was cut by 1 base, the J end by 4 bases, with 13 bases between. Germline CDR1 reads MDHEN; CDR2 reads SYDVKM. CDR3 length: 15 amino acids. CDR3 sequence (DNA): TGTGCCAGCAGTTTATTGCAGGGAGTTGGCTATGGCTACACCTTC. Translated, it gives CASSLLQGVGYGYTF.

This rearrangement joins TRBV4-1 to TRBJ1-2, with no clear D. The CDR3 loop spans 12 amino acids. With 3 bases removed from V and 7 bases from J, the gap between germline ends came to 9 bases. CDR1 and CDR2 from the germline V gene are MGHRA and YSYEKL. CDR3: CASSQGEAGYTF. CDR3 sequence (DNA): TGCGCCAGCAGCCAGGGCGAGGCTGGCTACACCTTC.

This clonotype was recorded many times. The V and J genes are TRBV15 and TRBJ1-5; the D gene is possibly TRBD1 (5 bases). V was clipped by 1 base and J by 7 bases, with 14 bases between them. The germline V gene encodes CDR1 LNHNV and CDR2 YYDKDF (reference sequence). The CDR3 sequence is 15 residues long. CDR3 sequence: CATSRGRGSVQPQHF. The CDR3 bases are TGTGCCACCAGCAGAGGAAGGGGATCTGTCCAGCCCCAGCATTTT.

The CDR3 region has the DNA TGTGCCACCAGTTATACCGGGACGTCTGGCTACACCTTC. It translates to CATSYTGTSGYTF. This chain links TRBV24-1 with TRBJ1-2, with TRBD1 as a possible D gene (5 bases). The germline V and J ends were trimmed by 6 bases and 7 bases, with 14 bases remaining between them. In germline, CDR1 is KGHDR, CDR2 SFDVKD. There are 13 residues in the CDR3.

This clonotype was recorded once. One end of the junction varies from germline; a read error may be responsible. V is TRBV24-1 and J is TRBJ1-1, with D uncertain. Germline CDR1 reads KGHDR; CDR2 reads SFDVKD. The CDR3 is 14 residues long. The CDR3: CAASVLASGNEQFF. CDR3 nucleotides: TGTGCCGCCAGTGTTCTGGCTAGCGGCAATGAGCAGTTCTTT.

The CDR3 protein is CATGSGYSNQPQHF. DNA of the CDR3: TGTGCCACCGGGTCAGGGTATAGCAATCAGCCCCAGCATTTT. The J gene is TRBJ1-5, the V gene TRBV24-1, with D possibly matching TRBD1 (5 bases). The CDR3 consists of 14 residues. V was shortened by 9 bases and J by 0 bases, with 11 bases between the two germline ends. Germline assignment: CDR1 KGHDR and CDR2 SFDVKD.

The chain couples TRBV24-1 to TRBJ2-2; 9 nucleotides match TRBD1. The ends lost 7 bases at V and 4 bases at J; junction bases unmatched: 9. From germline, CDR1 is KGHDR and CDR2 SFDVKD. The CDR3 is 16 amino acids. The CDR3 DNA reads TGTGCCACCAGCACCACAGGGGGCACGGGCACCGGGGAGCTGTTTTTT. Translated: CATSTTGGTGTGELFF.

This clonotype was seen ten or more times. The CDR3 region has the DNA TGTGCCAGCAGTGACTGGGGACAGGGAAACGAAAAACTGTTTTTT. Protein sequence: CASSDWGQGNEKLFF. The V call is TRBV2, the J call TRBJ1-4; TRBD1 aligns across 9 bases. Trimming took 3 bases from V and 8 from J; bases not matched to a gene: 7. Germline V gene lookup returns CDR1 SNHLY and CDR2 FYNNEI. This CDR3 is built from 15 residues. Complete variable domain (other parts from reference TRBV2 and TRBJ1-4): EPEVTQTPSHQVTQMGQEVILRCVPISNHLYFYWYRQILGQKVEFLVSFYNNEISEKSEIFDDQFSVERPDGSNFTLKIRSTKLEDSAMYFCASSDWGQGNEKLFFGSGTQLSVL.

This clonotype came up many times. In DNA form, the CDR3 reads TGCAGTGCCCACGTAGGAGACACTGAAGCTTTCTTT. The encoded protein is CSAHVGDTEAFF. V is TRBV20-1 and J is TRBJ1-1, with unresolved D. This CDR3 spans 12 amino acids. The germline V gene encodes CDR1 DFQATT and CDR2 SNEGSKA (reference sequence). The V gene lost 6 bases and the J gene lost 3 bases, with 11 bases spanning the gap.

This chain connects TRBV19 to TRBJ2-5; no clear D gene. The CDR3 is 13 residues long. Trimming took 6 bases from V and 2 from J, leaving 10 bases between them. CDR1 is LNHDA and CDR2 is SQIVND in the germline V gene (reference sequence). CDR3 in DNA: TGTGCCAGTAGCCCAGCGACACAAGAGACCCAGTACTTC. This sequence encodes CASSPATQETQYF.

The CDR3 reads CATYARTGVTEAFF. In DNA, the CDR3 is TGTGCCACCTACGCCCGGACAGGCGTCACTGAAGCTTTCTTT. This chain links TRBV15 with TRBJ1-1, with 7 bases aligning to TRBD1. Germline loops: CDR1 LNHNV, CDR2 YYDKDF (reference sequence). V lost 8 bases and J lost 4; bases outside the gene matches: 10. CDR3 length equals 14 residues.

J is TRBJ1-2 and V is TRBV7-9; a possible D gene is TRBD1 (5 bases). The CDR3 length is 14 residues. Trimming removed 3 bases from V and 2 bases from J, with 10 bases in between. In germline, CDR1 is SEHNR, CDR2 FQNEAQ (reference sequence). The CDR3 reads CASSFVGGNYGYTF. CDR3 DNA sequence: TGTGCCAGCAGCTTCGTGGGGGGGAACTATGGCTACACCTTC.

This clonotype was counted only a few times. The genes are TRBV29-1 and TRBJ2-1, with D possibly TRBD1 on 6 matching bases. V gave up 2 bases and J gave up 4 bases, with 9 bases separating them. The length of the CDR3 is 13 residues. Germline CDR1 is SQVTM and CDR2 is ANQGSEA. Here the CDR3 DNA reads TGCAGCGTTGAACAGGGGATATACAATGAGCAGTTCTTC. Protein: CSVEQGIYNEQFF.

CDR3 sequence reads: CASSQGGAYEQYF. The CDR3 DNA reads TGCGCCAGCAGCCAAGGGGGAGCCTACGAGCAGTACTTC. The chain links TRBV4-1 to TRBJ2-7; perhaps TRBD2 as D (5 bases). The V gene's germline CDR1 is MGHRA and CDR2 YSYEKL. The CDR3 extends over 13 amino acids. Between the trimmed V and J ends, which lost 1 base and 2 bases, there was a span of 6 bases.

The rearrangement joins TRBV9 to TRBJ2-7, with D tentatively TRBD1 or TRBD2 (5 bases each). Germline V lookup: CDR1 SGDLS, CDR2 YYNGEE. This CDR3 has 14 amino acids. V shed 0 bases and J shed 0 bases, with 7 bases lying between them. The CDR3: CASSVGDGSYEQYF. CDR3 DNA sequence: TGTGCCAGCAGCGTAGGGGACGGCTCCTACGAGCAGTACTTC.

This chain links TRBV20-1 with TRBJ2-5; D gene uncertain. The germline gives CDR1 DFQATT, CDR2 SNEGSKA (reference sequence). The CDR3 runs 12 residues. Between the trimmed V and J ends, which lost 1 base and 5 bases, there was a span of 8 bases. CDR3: CSARGLMETQYF. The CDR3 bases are TGCAGTGCTAGAGGGTTGATGGAGACCCAGTACTTC.

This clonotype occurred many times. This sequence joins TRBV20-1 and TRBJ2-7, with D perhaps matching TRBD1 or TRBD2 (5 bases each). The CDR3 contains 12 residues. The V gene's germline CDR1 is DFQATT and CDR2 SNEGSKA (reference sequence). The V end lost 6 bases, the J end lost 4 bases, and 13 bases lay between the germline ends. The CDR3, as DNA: TGCAGTGCCATAGCAGGGAGTTACGAGCAGTACTTC. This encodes CSAIAGSYEQYF.

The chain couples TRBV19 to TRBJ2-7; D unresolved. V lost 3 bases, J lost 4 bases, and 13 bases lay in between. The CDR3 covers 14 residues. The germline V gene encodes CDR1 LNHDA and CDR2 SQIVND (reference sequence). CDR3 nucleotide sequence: TGTGCCAGTAGTATCACCTTGACTGCATACGAGCAGTACTTC. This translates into CASSITLTAYEQYF.

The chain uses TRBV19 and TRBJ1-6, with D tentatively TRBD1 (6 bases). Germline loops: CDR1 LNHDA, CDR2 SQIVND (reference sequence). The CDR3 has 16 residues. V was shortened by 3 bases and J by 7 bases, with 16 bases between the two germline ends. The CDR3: CASSIRINTGNSPLHF. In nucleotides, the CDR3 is TGTGCCAGTAGTATCAGGATAAATACAGGGAATTCACCCCTCCACTTT. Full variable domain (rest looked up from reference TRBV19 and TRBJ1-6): DGGITQSPKYLFRKEGQNVTLSCEQNLNHDAMYWYRQDPGQGLRLIYYSQIVNDFQKGDIAEGYSVSREKKESFPLTVTSAQKNPTAFYLCASSIRINTGNSPLHFGNGTRLTVT.

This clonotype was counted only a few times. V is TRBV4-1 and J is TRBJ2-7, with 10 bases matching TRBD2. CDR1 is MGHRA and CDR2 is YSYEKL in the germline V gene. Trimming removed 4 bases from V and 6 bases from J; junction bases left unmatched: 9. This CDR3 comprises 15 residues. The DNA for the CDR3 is TGCGCCAGCAGCCGAGGGCTAGCGGGGGTAGGCGAGCAGTACTTC. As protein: CASSRGLAGVGEQYF.